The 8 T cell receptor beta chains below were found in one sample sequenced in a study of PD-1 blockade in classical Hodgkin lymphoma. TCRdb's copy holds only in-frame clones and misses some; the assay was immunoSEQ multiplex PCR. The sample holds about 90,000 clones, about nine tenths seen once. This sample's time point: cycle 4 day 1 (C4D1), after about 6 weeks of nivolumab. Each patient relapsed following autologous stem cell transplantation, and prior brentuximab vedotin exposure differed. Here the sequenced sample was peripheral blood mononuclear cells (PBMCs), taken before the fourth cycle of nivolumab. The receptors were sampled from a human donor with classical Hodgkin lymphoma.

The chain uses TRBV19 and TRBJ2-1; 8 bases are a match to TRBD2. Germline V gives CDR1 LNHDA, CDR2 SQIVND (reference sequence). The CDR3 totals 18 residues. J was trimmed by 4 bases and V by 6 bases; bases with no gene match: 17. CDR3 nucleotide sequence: TGTGCCAGTAGACGACCCCCCGTTGGGCGGGGGGAGTACAATGAGCAGTTCTTC. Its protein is CASRRPPVGRGEYNEQFF.

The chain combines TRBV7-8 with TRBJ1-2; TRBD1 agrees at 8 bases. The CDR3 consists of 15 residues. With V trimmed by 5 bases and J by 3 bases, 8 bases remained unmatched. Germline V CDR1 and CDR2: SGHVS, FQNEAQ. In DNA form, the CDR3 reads TGTGCCAGCAGCCCGGACAGGGACTCATACTATGGCTACACCTTC. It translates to CASSPDRDSYYGYTF.

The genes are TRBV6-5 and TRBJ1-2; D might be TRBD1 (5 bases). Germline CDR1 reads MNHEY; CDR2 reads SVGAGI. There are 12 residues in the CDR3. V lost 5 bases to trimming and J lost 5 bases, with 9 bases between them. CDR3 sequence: CASSTGAYGYTF. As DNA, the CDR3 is TGTGCCAGCAGTACCGGGGCTTATGGCTACACCTTC.

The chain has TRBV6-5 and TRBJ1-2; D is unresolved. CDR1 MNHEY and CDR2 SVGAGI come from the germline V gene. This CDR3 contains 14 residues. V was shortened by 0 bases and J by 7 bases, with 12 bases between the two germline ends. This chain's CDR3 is CASSYSMDLGGYTF. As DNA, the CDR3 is TGTGCCAGCAGTTACTCGATGGATTTGGGTGGCTACACCTTC.

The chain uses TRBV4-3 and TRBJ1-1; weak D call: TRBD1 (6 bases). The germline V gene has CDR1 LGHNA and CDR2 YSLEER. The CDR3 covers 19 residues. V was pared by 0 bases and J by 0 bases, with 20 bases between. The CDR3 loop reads CASSQDRGRGVFVNTEAFF. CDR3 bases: TGCGCCAGCAGCCAAGACCGTGGCAGGGGTGTTTTCGTGAACACTGAAGCTTTCTTT.

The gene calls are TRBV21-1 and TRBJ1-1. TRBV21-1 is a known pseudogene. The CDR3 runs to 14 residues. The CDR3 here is CASSKRTGNTEAFF. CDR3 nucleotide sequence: TGTGCCAGCAGCAAACGGACGGGGAACACTGAAGCTTTCTTT.

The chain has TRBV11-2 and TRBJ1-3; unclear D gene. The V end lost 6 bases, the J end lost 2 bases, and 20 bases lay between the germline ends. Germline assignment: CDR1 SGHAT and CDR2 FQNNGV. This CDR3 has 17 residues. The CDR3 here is CASSPTGGYSPGNTIYF. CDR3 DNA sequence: TGTGCCAGCAGTCCAACCGGAGGGTATAGCCCTGGAAACACCATATATTTT.

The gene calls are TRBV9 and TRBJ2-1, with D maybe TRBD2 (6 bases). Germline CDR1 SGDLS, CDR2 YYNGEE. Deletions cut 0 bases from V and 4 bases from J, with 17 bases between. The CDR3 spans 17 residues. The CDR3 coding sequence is TGTGCCAGCAGCGTAGTCCCATCCGGCGGGATATACAATGAGCAGTTCTTC. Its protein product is CASSVVPSGGIYNEQFF.